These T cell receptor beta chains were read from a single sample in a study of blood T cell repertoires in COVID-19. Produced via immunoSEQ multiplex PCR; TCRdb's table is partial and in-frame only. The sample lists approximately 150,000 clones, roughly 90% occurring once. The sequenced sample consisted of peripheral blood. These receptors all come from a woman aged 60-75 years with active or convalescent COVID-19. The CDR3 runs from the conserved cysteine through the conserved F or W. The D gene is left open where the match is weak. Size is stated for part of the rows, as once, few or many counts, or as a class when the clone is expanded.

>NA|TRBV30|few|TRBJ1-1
CAWSFASRTEAFF
TGTGCCTGGAGTTTTGCCAGCAGGACTGAAGCTTTCTTT
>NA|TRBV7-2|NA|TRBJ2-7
CASSLDTGSSYEQYF
TGTGCCAGCAGCTTAGATACAGGGAGCTCCTACGAGCAGTACTTC
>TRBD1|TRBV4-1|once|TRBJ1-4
CASSQLTGADEKLFF
TGCGCCAGCAGCCAACTGACAGGGGCCGACGAAAAACTGTTTTTT
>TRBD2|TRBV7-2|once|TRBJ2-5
CASSLAFSGIQETQYF
TGTGCCAGCAGCTTAGCGTTCAGCGGGATCCAAGAGACCCAGTACTTC
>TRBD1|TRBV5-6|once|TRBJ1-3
CASSITGGTSGNTIYF
TGTGCCAGCAGCATTACAGGGGGCACCTCTGGAAACACCATATATTTT
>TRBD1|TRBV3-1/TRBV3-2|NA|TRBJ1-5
CASSHGPPDRADQPQHF
TGTGCCAGCAGCCACGGACCCCCCGACAGGGCTGATCAGCCCCAGCATTTT
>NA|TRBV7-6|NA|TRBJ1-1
CASSLAPGQMNTEAFF
TGTGCCAGCAGCTTAGCACCCGGACAGATGAACACTGAAGCTTTCTTT
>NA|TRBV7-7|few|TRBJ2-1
CASSSVGGEQFF
TGTGCTAGCAGCTCGGTAGGGGGTGAGCAGTTCTTC
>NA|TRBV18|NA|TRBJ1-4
CASSPGQFNEKLFF
TGTGCCAGCTCACCAGGACAGTTCAATGAAAAACTGTTTTTT
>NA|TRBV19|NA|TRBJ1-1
CASRRTETNTEAFF
TGTGCCAGTAGACGGACAGAAACGAACACTGAAGCTTTCTTT
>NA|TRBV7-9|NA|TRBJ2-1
CASSSFVGADNEQFF
TGTGCCAGCAGCTCGTTCGTAGGGGCCGACAATGAGCAGTTCTTC
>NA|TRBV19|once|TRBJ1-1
CASSIGQSIEAFF
TGTGCCAGTAGTATAGGACAGAGTATTGAAGCTTTCTTT
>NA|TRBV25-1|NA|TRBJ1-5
CASRGVGNQPQHF
TGTGCCAGCAGGGGAGTAGGCAATCAGCCCCAGCATTTT
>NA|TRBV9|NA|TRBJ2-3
CASSVVRGGPDTQYF
TGTGCCAGCAGCGTAGTAAGGGGGGGGCCAGATACGCAGTATTTT
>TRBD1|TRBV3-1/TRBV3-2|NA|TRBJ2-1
CASSSSPLGTDNEQFF
TGTGCCAGCAGCTCAAGCCCGCTCGGGACAGACAATGAGCAGTTCTTC
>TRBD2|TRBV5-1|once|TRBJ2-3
CASSLEIAGGSTDTQYF
TGCGCCAGCAGCTTGGAGATAGCGGGGGGGAGCACAGATACGCAGTATTTT
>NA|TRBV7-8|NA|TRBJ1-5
CASSVQFSGQPQHF
TGTGCCAGCAGCGTACAGTTTTCAGGTCAGCCCCAGCATTTT
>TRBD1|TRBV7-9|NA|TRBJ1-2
CASSSSGTGVGYTF
TGTGCCAGCAGCTCATCCGGGACAGGAGTCGGCTACACCTTC
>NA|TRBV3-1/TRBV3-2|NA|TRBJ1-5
CASSQGRQANQPQHF
TGTGCCAGCAGCCAAGGTCGGCAGGCTAATCAGCCCCAGCATTTT
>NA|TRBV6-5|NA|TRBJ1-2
CASSYELGAHGYTF
TGTGCCAGCAGTTACGAATTAGGGGCGCATGGCTACACCTTC
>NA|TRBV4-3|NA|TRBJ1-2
CASSQDLGGDGYTF
TGCGCCAGCAGCCAAGATCTGGGGGGGGATGGCTACACCTTC
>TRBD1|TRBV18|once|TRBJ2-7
CASSPGQVISYEQYF
TGTGCCAGCTCACCGGGACAGGTAATCTCCTACGAGCAGTACTTC
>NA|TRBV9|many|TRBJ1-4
CASSVGQNPEKLFF
TGTGCCAGCAGCGTAGGACAGAACCCTGAAAAACTGTTTTTT
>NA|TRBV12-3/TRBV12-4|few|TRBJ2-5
CASSLVGAETQYF
TGTGCCAGCAGTTTAGTAGGGGCCGAGACCCAGTACTTC
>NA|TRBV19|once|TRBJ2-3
CASSPPRDAETDTQYF
TGTGCCAGTAGTCCCCCGCGGGACGCCGAAACAGATACGCAGTATTTT
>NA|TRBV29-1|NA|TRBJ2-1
CSVDRTNNEQFF
TGCAGCGTCGACAGGACGAACAATGAGCAGTTCTTC
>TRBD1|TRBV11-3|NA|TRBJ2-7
CASSPGTGGSYEQYF
TGTGCCAGCAGCCCCGGGACAGGGGGTTCCTACGAGCAGTACTTC
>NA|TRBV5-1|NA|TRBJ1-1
CASSQGVPNTEAFF
TGCGCCAGCAGCCAAGGGGTTCCGAACACTGAAGCTTTCTTT
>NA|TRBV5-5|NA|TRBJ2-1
CASSLSRQGGNEQFF
TGTGCCAGCAGCTTGAGTCGGCAGGGGGGAAATGAGCAGTTCTTC
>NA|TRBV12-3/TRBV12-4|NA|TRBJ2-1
CASSFRENEQFF
TGTGCCAGCAGTTTTCGAGAGAATGAGCAGTTCTTC
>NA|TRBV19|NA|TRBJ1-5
CASSIEDSSNQPQHF
TGTGCCAGTAGTATAGAGGACTCTAGCAATCAGCCCCAGCATTTT
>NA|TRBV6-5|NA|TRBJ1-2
CASSIRVDNDYGYTF
TGTGCCAGCAGTATCAGGGTGGATAATGACTATGGCTACACCTTC
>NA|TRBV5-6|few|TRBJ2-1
CASSVQWSYNEQFF
TGTGCCAGCAGCGTCCAGTGGAGCTACAATGAGCAGTTCTTC
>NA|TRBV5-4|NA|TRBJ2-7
CASSSRDYEQYF
TGTGCCAGCAGCTCCCGGGATTACGAGCAGTACTTC
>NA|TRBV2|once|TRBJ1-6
CASSGGGTLNGSPLHF
TGTGCCAGCAGTGGGGGAGGGACATTGAACGGTTCACCCCTCCACTTT
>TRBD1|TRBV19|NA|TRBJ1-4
CASQGLQGALPTNEKLFF
TGTGCCAGCCAGGGACTACAGGGGGCGCTACCAACTAATGAAAAACTGTTTTTT
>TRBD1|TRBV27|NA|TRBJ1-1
CASSPQGGRAFF
TGTGCCAGCAGTCCGCAGGGGGGTCGGGCTTTCTTT
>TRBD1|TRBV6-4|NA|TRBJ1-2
CASSGGQNYGYTF
TGTGCCAGCAGTGGGGGACAGAACTATGGCTACACCTTC
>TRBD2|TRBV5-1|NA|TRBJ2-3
CASAGTSGGRDTQYF
TGCGCCAGCGCCGGGACTAGCGGGGGTAGAGATACGCAGTATTTT
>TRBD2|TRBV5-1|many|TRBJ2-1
CASSLNLASGGNREQFF
TGCGCCAGCAGCCTTAACCTCGCTAGCGGGGGAAATCGGGAGCAGTTCTTC
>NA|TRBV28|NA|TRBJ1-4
CASSGGGSANEKLFF
TGTGCCAGCAGTGGGGGGGGTTCAGCTAATGAAAAACTGTTTTTT
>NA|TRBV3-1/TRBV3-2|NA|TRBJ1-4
CASSPGTTNEKLFF
TGTGCCAGCAGTCCCGGGACAACTAATGAAAAACTGTTTTTT